This entry lists 5 T cell receptor beta chains sequenced from one sample in a study of PD-L1 blockade in urothelial cancer. The table came from immunoSEQ multiplex PCR; TCRdb's copy has only in-frame clones and leaves some out. The sample consists of approximately 38,000 clones, 80% to 90% of them appearing once. Here the sequenced sample was PBMCs, taken around atezolizumab (anti-PD-L1) treatment. The source of these receptors is a man between 60 and 70 years old with urothelial cancer.

The chain recombines TRBV6-1 with TRBJ2-1; TRBD1 agrees at 12 bases. The germline V gene has CDR1 MNHNS and CDR2 SASEGT. V shed 6 bases, J shed 8 bases, and the junction held 8 bases outside the gene matches. CDR3 length: 15 amino acids. The CDR3 spells CASRGTGGPSDEQFF. The CDR3 nucleotides read TGTGCCAGCAGGGGGACAGGGGGCCCCAGTGATGAGCAGTTCTTC.

This clone was counted a single time. The V and J genes are TRBV7-3 and TRBJ1-2; D is unclear. Germline CDR1 and CDR2: SGHTA and FQGTGA. The length of the CDR3 is 13 residues. Trimming left V 3 bases short and J 1 base short, with 6 bases between. The CDR3 region has the DNA TGTGCCAGCAGCTTGGCCAATAACTATGGCTACACCTTC. It codes for CASSLANNYGYTF.

Here the CDR3 reads CASSLGGPTEETQYF. The CDR3 nucleotides read TGTGCCAGCAGCTTGGGGGGGCCGACGGAAGAGACCCAGTACTTC. The gene calls are TRBV7-9 and TRBJ2-5; a possible D gene is TRBD2 (7 bases). CDR3 length: 15 residues. The V gene lost 3 bases and the J gene lost 3 bases, with 14 bases spanning the gap. Germline CDR1 SEHNR, CDR2 FQNEAQ (reference sequence).

The genes are TRBV7-8 and TRBJ2-3; the match to TRBD2 covers 12 bases. The CDR3 spans 15 residues. Germline trimming cut 7 bases from V and 4 bases from J; bases unmatched to any gene: 6. Looked up from germline, CDR1 is SGHVS and CDR2 is FQNEAQ. CDR3 sequence: CASTLAGGSPDTQYF. For the CDR3, the DNA is TGTGCCAGCACCCTAGCGGGGGGGAGCCCAGATACGCAGTATTTT.

The rearrangement uses TRBV7-2 and TRBJ1-2, with a tentative D call TRBD1 (5 bases). Germline lookup yields CDR1 SGHTA and CDR2 FQGNSA. There are 14 residues in the CDR3. The V gene lost 0 bases and the J gene lost 7 bases, with 12 bases spanning the gap. CDR3 DNA sequence: TGTGCCAGCAGCTTAGCGTCGGGGGGAGGTGGCTACACCTTC. Residues: CASSLASGGGGYTF.